The next 16 T cell receptor beta chains were all read from a single sample in a study of Graves' ophthalmopathy and Graves' hyperthyroidism. The sequenced template was RNA, covering the TCR beta CDR3 region. HTBI primers primed a first-round RT-PCR, and a second-round multiplex PCR followed. TCRdb processed the multiplex PCR reads anew with MiXCR; each CDR3 protein has one entry. The sample has about 380,000 distinct CDR3 sequences, roughly 15% seen once; the top ten hold around 6.6%. The sequenced sample was peripheral blood. These receptors came from a woman aged 18-30 years with stable Graves' hyperthyroidism.

This clonotype was counted at least ten times. This chain connects TRBV3-1 to TRBJ1-1, with D possibly TRBD1 on 6 matching bases. The ends were cut back, 2 bases at V and 2 bases at J, with 9 bases in the middle. CDR1 is LGHDT, CDR2 YNNKEL, per germline (reference sequence). The CDR3 sequence is 14 residues long. The CDR3 region has the DNA TGTGCCAGCAGCCAATTACAGGGAAACACTGAAGCTTTCTTT. It codes for CASSQLQGNTEAFF.

This clonotype was counted many times. The chain combines TRBV20-1 with TRBJ2-7; 8 bases line up with TRBD1. The germline V gene has CDR1 DFQATT and CDR2 SNEGSKA (reference sequence). Trimming took 6 bases from V and 3 from J; bases not matched to a gene: 7. The CDR3 has 13 residues. In DNA form, the CDR3 reads TGCAGTGCGCCGACAGGGGATCGCTACGAGCAGTACTTC. It is translated as CSAPTGDRYEQYF.

This clonotype was found many times. The V and J genes are TRBV25-1 and TRBJ2-5; D is possibly TRBD2 (6 bases). Trimming shortened V by 4 bases and J by 6 bases, and 18 bases separated the two germline ends. The germline CDR1 and CDR2 sequences are MGHDK and SYGVNS. The CDR3 runs 15 residues. The DNA of the CDR3 is TGTGCCAGCAGTGTAGGGTTGACGGGGGAAAAGACCCAGTACTTC. This translates into CASSVGLTGEKTQYF. Full variable domain (outside the CDR3, taken from reference TRBV25-1 and TRBJ2-5): EADIYQTPRYLVIGTGKKITLECSQTMGHDKMYWYQQDPGMELHLIHYSYGVNSTEKGDLSSESTVSRIRTEHFPLTLESARPSHTSQYLCASSVGLTGEKTQYFGPGTRLLVL.

This clonotype showed up many times. The V and J genes are TRBV12-3 or TRBV12-4 and TRBJ1-1, with D unclear. CDR3 length equals 15 residues. V lost 5 bases, J lost 0 bases, and 13 bases lay in between. The CDR3 spells CASSLNIDLNTEAFF. CDR3 nucleotides: TGTGCCAGCAGTCTCAATATCGATTTGAACACTGAAGCTTTCTTT.

This clonotype occurred many times. This chain links TRBV6-5 with TRBJ1-6; D remains unclear. V was pared by 3 bases and J by 5 bases, with 11 bases between. The CDR3 has 15 residues. CDR1 MNHEY and CDR2 SVGAGI come from the germline V gene. CDR3 amino acids: CASSYNSPNNSPLHF. In DNA form, the CDR3 reads TGTGCCAGCAGTTATAACAGTCCCAATAATTCACCCCTCCACTTT.

There are many counts of this clonotype. The rearrangement joins TRBV20-1 to TRBJ1-6; the match to TRBD1 covers 8 bases. CDR1 is DFQATT, CDR2 SNEGSKA, per germline (reference sequence). The trim removed 4 bases at V and 7 bases at J, leaving 6 bases unmatched. The CDR3 covers 14 residues. Written as DNA, the CDR3 is TGCAGTGCTATTGGACAGGGTAGGAATTCACCCCTCCACTTT. Translating it yields CSAIGQGRNSPLHF.

The chain couples TRBV5-1 to TRBJ1-2; 7 bases fit TRBD1. Germline trimming cut 5 bases from V and 4 bases from J; bases unmatched to any gene: 8. The CDR3 sequence is 14 residues long. Germline loops: CDR1 SGHRS, CDR2 YFSETQ. CDR3 sequence (DNA): TGCGCCAGCAGAGAGGGCAGGGGGGTCTATGGCTACACCTTC. Protein product: CASREGRGVYGYTF.

This clonotype was found many times. The chain joins TRBV2 to TRBJ2-7; D not resolved. This CDR3 spans 13 amino acids. Germline V gene sequence: CDR1 SNHLY, CDR2 FYNNEI. Trimming removed 6 bases at V and 1 base at J, with 10 bases between. The CDR3 bases are TGTGCCAGCAGGGAAAGGGCATCCTACGAGCAGTACTTC. Amino acid sequence: CASRERASYEQYF.

The table lists this clonotype with a few counts. The rearrangement uses TRBV7-6 and TRBJ2-7; maybe TRBD1 (5 bases). The germline gives CDR1 SGHVS, CDR2 FNYEAQ. The V and J ends lost 1 base and 4 bases respectively, with 20 bases between them. The CDR3 covers 17 residues. The CDR3 reads CASSLGVPAGNFYEQYF. The CDR3 nucleotides are TGTGCCAGCAGCTTAGGAGTTCCGGCAGGGAATTTTTACGAGCAGTACTTC.

This clonotype has at least ten counts. V and J are TRBV11-1 and TRBJ1-1, with D maybe TRBD1 (5 bases). Germline assignment: CDR1 SGHAT and CDR2 FQDESV (reference sequence). The CDR3 has 15 residues. Trimming left V 0 bases short and J 3 bases short, with 11 bases between. The CDR3 region has the DNA TGTGCCAGCAGCTTAGCGCTCTTGGGGGACACTGAAGCTTTCTTT. Amino acids: CASSLALLGDTEAFF. The full variable domain, in which reference TRBV11-1 and TRBJ1-1 provide the parts outside the CDR3, is EAEVAQSPRYKITEKSQAVAFWCDPISGHATLYWYRQILGQGPELLVQFQDESVVDDSQLPKDRFSAERLKGVDSTLKIQPAELGDSAMYLCASSLALLGDTEAFFGQGTRLTVV.

Many counts were recorded for this clonotype. The rearrangement links TRBV4-1 to TRBJ2-5; perhaps TRBD1 as D (5 bases). The V end lost 1 base, the J end lost 5 bases, and 14 bases lay between the germline ends. CDR1 is MGHRA and CDR2 is YSYEKL in the germline V gene. The CDR3 length is 15 residues. CDR3 sequence (DNA): TGCGCCAGCAGCCAAGTGGGCAGGGATGTTGAGACCCAGTACTTC. This codes for CASSQVGRDVETQYF.

This clonotype was seen ten or more times. This rearrangement joins TRBV6-1 to TRBJ1-2, with D hard to call. Trimming took off 5 bases at V and 8 bases at J, with 12 bases between the two ends. The CDR3 length is 12 residues. CDR1 MNHNS and CDR2 SASEGT come from the germline V gene. The CDR3 protein is CASSQPVGGYTF. CDR3 DNA sequence: TGTGCCAGCAGTCAACCGGTAGGGGGCTACACCTTC.

This clonotype was detected a few times. The chain recombines TRBV28 with TRBJ2-7; maybe TRBD1 (6 bases). V lost 2 bases, J lost 2 bases, and 10 bases lay in between. Germline V gene sequence: CDR1 MDHEN, CDR2 SYDVKM. The CDR3 covers 14 residues. CDR3 coding DNA: TGTGCCAGCAGTTTAACAGGGTCTACCTACGAGCAGTACTTC. This gives the protein CASSLTGSTYEQYF.

In this sample, this clonotype turned up a few times. The chain combines TRBV3-1 with TRBJ2-7; D is unclear. CDR1 and CDR2 from the germline V gene are LGHDT and YNNKEL (reference sequence). V was shortened by 0 bases and J by 5 bases, with 14 bases between the two germline ends. The CDR3 covers 15 residues. CDR3 nucleotide sequence: TGTGCCAGCAGCCAAGAATTAGAAATCGGCGACGAGCAGTACTTC. Translated, it gives CASSQELEIGDEQYF.

This clonotype showed up just once. The rearrangement joins TRBV20-1 to TRBJ2-5; 14 bases map to TRBD2. The J call is doubtful: the DNA matches TRBJ2-7 better. CDR3 length: 12 residues. Germline CDR1 and CDR2: DFQATT and SNEGSKA (reference sequence). CDR3: CSAGTSGGEQYF. The CDR3 region has the DNA TGCAGTGCAGGGACTAGCGGGGGCGAGCAGTACTTC.

This clonotype was seen many times. J is TRBJ1-2 and V is TRBV7-2; D not resolved. The CDR3 has 15 amino acids. Germline CDR1 is SGHTA and CDR2 is FQGNSA. Trimming left V 6 bases short and J 0 bases short, with 14 bases between. Written as DNA, the CDR3 is TGTGCCAGCAGAGAGAAGGCATCAGCTAACTATGGCTACACCTTC. Amino acids: CASREKASANYGYTF.